This T cell receptor beta chain was recovered during a study of CD8+ T cells in alopecia areata. As the sequencing template, cDNA was produced by extracting RNA and reverse transcribing it. Assay: immunoSEQ multiplex PCR; the TCRdb copy retains only in-frame clones and omits some. The sample has roughly 150,000 clones; 40% to 65% are singletons. A few counts support this clone. Alopecia areata patients provided lesional scalp punch biopsies and peripheral blood. V lost 0 bases and J 6 bases, leaving 6 bases between the germline ends. The CDR3 spans 13 residues. The V gene's germline CDR1 is LGHNA and CDR2 YSLEER.

This sequence originates from a human donor with alopecia areata. The sample consisted of CD8+ T cells sorted from blood, taken at week 0. The rearrangement uses TRBV4-3 and TRBJ1-5; D remains unclear. Written as DNA, the CDR3 is TGCGCCAGCAGCCAAGATCTAAGTCAGCCCCAGCATTTT. Residues: CASSQDLSQPQHF.